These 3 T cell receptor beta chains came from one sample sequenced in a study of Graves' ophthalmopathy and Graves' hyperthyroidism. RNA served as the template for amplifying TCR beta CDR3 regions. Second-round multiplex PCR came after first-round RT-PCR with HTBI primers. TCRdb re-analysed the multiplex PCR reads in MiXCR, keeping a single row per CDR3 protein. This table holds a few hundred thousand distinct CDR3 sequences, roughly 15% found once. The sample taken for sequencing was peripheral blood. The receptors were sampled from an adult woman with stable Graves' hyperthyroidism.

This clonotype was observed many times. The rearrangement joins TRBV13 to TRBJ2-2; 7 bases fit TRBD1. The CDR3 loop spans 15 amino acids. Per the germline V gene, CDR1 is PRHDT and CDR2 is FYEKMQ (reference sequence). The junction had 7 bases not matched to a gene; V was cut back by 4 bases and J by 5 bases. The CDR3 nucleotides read TGTGCCAGCAGCTCCCAGGGGGTAGGAACCGGGGAGCTGTTTTTT. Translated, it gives CASSSQGVGTGELFF.

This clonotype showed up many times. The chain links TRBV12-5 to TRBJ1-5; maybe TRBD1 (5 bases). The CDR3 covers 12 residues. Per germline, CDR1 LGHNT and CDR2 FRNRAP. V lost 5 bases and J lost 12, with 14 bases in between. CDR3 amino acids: CASGGGFGVQHF. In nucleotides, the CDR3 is TGTGCTAGTGGTGGGGGTTTTGGGGTCCAGCATTTT.

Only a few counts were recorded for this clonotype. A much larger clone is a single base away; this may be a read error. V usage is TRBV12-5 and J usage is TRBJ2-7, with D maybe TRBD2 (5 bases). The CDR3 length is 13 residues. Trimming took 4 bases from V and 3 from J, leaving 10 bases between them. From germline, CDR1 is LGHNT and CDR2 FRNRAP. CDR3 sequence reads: CASGSGIFYEQYF. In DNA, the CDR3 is TGTGCTAGTGGTTCGGGGATTTTCTACGAGCAGTACTTC.